Following are 7 T cell receptor beta chains from one sample sequenced in a study of shared clonotypes between healthy human individuals. Clones were read by immunoSEQ multiplex PCR, and TCRdb kept only the in-frame ones, dropping some. Among 110,000 or so clones listed, about 62% were seen once. The sequencing input was memory CD8+ T cells sorted from blood. Subset in this sample: CD45RO+ cells pooled with CCR7-negative TemRA cells. Every receptor here comes from a woman aged 25-40 years in good health.

The rearrangement uses TRBV16 and TRBJ2-4; 7 bases align to TRBD2. V dropped 4 bases and J dropped 7; count of bases not matched to a gene: 7. The CDR3 consists of 14 residues. Per germline, CDR1 KGHSY and CDR2 FQNENV. DNA for the CDR3: TGTGCCAGCAGCCCCAGCGGGGACTTGAACATTCAGTACTTC. Amino acid sequence: CASSPSGDLNIQYF.

As for this clone: Since the CDR3 does not end with the conserved phenylalanine or tryptophan, this likely comes from a read error. No DNA is shown, since the ends of the CDR3 on it are uncertain; the CDR3 is the one TCRdb lists. The chain combines TRBV28 with TRBJ2-7. Ends included, the CDR3 has 13 residues. Germline CDR1 MDHEN, CDR2 SYDVKM. The CDR3 loop is CASSSMGDGYPHL.

The V and J genes are TRBV11-2 and TRBJ2-3; 9 bases match TRBD1. Germline V lookup: CDR1 SGHAT, CDR2 FQNNGV. This CDR3 has 16 residues. V lost 1 base, J lost 1 base, and 3 bases stayed unmatched. The CDR3 nucleotides read TGTGCCAGCAGCTTAGTCACAGGGGGCGGCACAGATACGCAGTATTTT. Translated, it gives CASSLVTGGGTDTQYF.

This clone appeared once. The gene calls are TRBV6-1 and TRBJ1-1, with 10 bases lining up with TRBD1. The CDR3 runs to 15 residues. The junction had 11 bases not matched to a gene; V was cut back by 7 bases and J by 6 bases. Germline V gene sequence: CDR1 MNHNS, CDR2 SASEGT. The CDR3 reads CASTRTGGGGAEAFF. CDR3 nucleotides: TGTGCCAGCACCCGGACAGGGGGGGGTGGGGCTGAAGCTTTCTTT.

This clone was seen once. J is TRBJ2-7 and V is TRBV7-9; TRBD2 agrees at 8 bases. The CDR3 consists of 15 residues. From germline, CDR1 is SEHNR and CDR2 FQNEAQ (reference sequence). With 2 bases clipped from V and 2 bases from J, the junction kept 5 bases outside the gene matches. Here the CDR3 DNA reads TGTGCCAGCAGCTTATCAACCGGGAGGGCCTACGAGCAGTACTTC. Its protein is CASSLSTGRAYEQYF.

The V gene is TRBV19, the J gene TRBJ1-5; 7 nucleotides align to TRBD1. The CDR3 is 14 amino acids. Germline loops: CDR1 LNHDA, CDR2 SQIVND (reference sequence). This chain's CDR3 is CGSMGTVGNQPQHF. DNA of the CDR3: TGTGGGAGTATGGGGACAGTGGGCAATCAGCCCCAGCATTTT.

The chain combines TRBV27 with TRBJ1-1, with 11 positions matching TRBD1. The CDR3 has 15 amino acids. The J segment lost 3 bases and the V segment lost 3 bases, leaving 3 bases of the junction unmatched. Germline V CDR1 and CDR2: MNHEY, SMNVEV (reference sequence). CDR3 nucleotides: TGTGCCAGCAGTTTCCGGACAGGGGGCTACACTGAAGCTTTCTTT. Translating it yields CASSFRTGGYTEAFF.